This T cell receptor beta chain was recovered during a study of T-cell reconstitution after alpha-beta-depleted transplantation in children. The CDR3 covers 18 residues. Unmatched junction bases numbered 12, after V lost 2 bases and J lost 1 base. Looked up from germline, CDR1 is SGHDN and CDR2 is FVKESK. Preparation of the TCRbeta library used unique molecular identifiers. TCRdb reprocessed the PCR reads via MiXCR and lists one record per CDR3 protein. The table shows around 480,000 distinct CDR3 sequences, with approximately 29% occurring only once. The chain links TRBV14 to TRBJ2-3, with 7 bases matching TRBD2. Sequencing was performed on PBMCs from the stem cell graft donor, taken from the stem cell graft. The source of this sequence is a human donor who donated a stem cell graft to a child with aplastic anemia. The CDR3 here is CASSQTAGSGRGTDTQYF. DNA for the CDR3: TGTGCCAGCAGCCAAACAGCGGGATCGGGGCGTGGCACAGATACGCAGTATTTT. Combining the CDR3 with reference TRBV14 and TRBJ2-3 gives the whole variable domain EAGVTQFPSHSVIEKGQTVTLRCDPISGHDNLYWYRRVMGKEIKFLLHFVKESKQDESGMPNNRFLAERTGGTYSTLKVQPAELEDSGVYFCASSQTAGSGRGTDTQYFGPGTRLTVL.